The T cell receptor beta chain described here comes from a study of shared clonotypes between healthy human individuals. Overall study results and limits: In the sorted subsets, rarefaction showed sequencing was incomplete despite large depth. Lower generation probabilities were found for non-shared clonotypes than for those shared by all four donors.

Some clones are missing from TCRdb's copy, which holds only in-frame ones; the method was immunoSEQ multiplex PCR. This sample has about 2.3 million clones, with approximately 95% found just once. With respect to this clone: Its specificity is not known.

CD45RA+ naive and CD45RA-negative memory subsets were separated from CD4+ cells. The CDR3 spans 15 residues. Looked up from germline, CDR1 is MNHNS and CDR2 is SASEGT. Between the trimmed V and J ends, which lost 0 bases and 2 bases, there was a span of 11 bases. Material: naive CD4+ T cells from PBMCs. Subset denoted: CD45RA+ positively selected. The chain combines TRBV6-1 with TRBJ2-7; D is ambiguous. The sequence derives from a man between 18 and 35 years old in good health. Some clones in this sample may be carry-over from other donors' samples. CDR3 loop: CASSEAPGFPYEQYF. The CDR3 DNA follows: TGTGCCAGCAGTGAAGCGCCCGGGTTTCCCTACGAGCAGTACTTC.